The 5 T cell receptor beta chains listed next were all sequenced from one sample in a study of OX40 agonist ivuxolimab in advanced cancers. Here immunoSEQ multiplex PCR was the method, and the copy in TCRdb shows in-frame clones only, minus some. The sample gives 15,000 to 20,000 clones, around 70% of which show up once; 24% is in the top ten. The specimen was CD4+ or CD8+ T cells sorted from blood, collected in a trial of the OX40 agonist ivuxolimab. The receptors derive from an adult with an advanced solid tumor such as melanoma, head and neck, liver or kidney cancer.

The chain has TRBV7-2 and TRBJ2-7, with TRBD2 matching over 9 bases. In germline, CDR1 is SGHTA, CDR2 FQGNSA. The CDR3 runs to 16 residues. V shed 1 base, J shed 2 bases, and the junction held 6 bases outside the gene matches. CDR3 DNA: TGTGCCAGCAGCTTAGAGACTAGCGGCTCCCCCTACGAGCAGTACTTC. The encoded protein is CASSLETSGSPYEQYF.

The rearrangement uses TRBV11-2 and TRBJ2-7; a weak D match, TRBD2 (7 bases). The CDR3 runs 15 residues. CDR1 and CDR2 from the germline V gene are SGHAT and FQNNGV. V was shortened by 8 bases and J by 4 bases, with 21 bases between the two germline ends. The CDR3 loop is CASGGRGASRYEQYF. The CDR3 coding sequence is TGTGCCAGCGGAGGTCGGGGGGCTAGCCGGTACGAGCAGTACTTC.

The rearrangement joins TRBV11-3 to TRBJ2-7; no reliable D call. This CDR3 contains 12 residues. The V gene lost 3 bases and the J gene lost 7 bases, with 10 bases spanning the gap. Germline loops: CDR1 SGHNT, CDR2 YENEEA. This CDR3 is CASSFSSWEQYF. CDR3 in DNA: TGTGCCAGCAGCTTTAGCTCCTGGGAGCAGTACTTC.

This chain joins TRBV28 and TRBJ1-2; 7 positions agree with TRBD1. Looked up from germline, CDR1 is MDHEN and CDR2 is SYDVKM. The CDR3 spans 13 residues. Trimming removed 6 bases from V and 4 bases from J; junction bases left unmatched: 5. The CDR3 sequence: CASSPTGVYGYTF. The CDR3 DNA reads TGTGCCAGCAGCCCAACAGGGGTCTATGGCTACACCTTC.

In its sample, this clone was seen a few times. The V gene is TRBV9, the J gene TRBJ2-2, with 10 bases fitting TRBD2. Looked up from germline, CDR1 is SGDLS and CDR2 is YYNGEE. The CDR3 consists of 18 residues. V shed 3 bases, J shed 2 bases, and the junction held 10 bases outside the gene matches. The CDR3 DNA sequence: TGTGCCAGCAGCGCCCGGGGGAGCGGGGGGGTTAACACCGGGGAGCTGTTTTTT. Protein product: CASSARGSGGVNTGELFF.